Below, one T cell receptor beta chain is given with its context. No antigen is known for it. This record comes from a study of pediatric ulcerative colitis. General observations from the study: In rectum, acute severe colitis had expanded clones and less diversity. Ulcerative colitis patients shared more blood-rectal clones than controls. A couple of patients' blood samples yielded substantially fewer templates.

Profiled with immunoSEQ multiplex PCR; TCRdb holds only in-frame clones, not every one. The sample has approximately 5,200 clones, 70% to 90% seen once. The sequenced sample was blood. The clonotype originates from a boy aged 10-17 years with mild ulcerative colitis.

The CDR3: CASIDKIIGNTIYF. For the CDR3, the DNA is TGTGCCAGTATTGACAAGATCATTGGAAACACCATATATTTT. The chain combines TRBV19 with TRBJ1-3, with no clear D. The germline V gene encodes CDR1 LNHDA and CDR2 SQIVND (reference sequence). This CDR3 has 14 amino acids. The germline V and J ends were trimmed by 7 bases and 3 bases, with 13 bases remaining between them.